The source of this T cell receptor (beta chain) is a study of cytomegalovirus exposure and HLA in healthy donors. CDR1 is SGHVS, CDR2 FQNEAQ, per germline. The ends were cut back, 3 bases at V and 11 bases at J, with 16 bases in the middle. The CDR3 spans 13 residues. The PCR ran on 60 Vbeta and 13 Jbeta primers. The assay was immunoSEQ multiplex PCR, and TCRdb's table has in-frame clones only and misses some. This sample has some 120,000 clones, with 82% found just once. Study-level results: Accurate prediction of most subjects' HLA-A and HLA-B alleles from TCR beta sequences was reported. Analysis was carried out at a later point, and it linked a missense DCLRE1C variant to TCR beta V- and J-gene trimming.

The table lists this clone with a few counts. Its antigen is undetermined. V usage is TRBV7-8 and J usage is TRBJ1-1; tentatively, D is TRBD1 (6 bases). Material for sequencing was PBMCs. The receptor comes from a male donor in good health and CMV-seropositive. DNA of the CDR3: TGTGCCAGCAGCTTGGGACAAGTCGAAGTGGCTTTCTTT. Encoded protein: CASSLGQVEVAFF.